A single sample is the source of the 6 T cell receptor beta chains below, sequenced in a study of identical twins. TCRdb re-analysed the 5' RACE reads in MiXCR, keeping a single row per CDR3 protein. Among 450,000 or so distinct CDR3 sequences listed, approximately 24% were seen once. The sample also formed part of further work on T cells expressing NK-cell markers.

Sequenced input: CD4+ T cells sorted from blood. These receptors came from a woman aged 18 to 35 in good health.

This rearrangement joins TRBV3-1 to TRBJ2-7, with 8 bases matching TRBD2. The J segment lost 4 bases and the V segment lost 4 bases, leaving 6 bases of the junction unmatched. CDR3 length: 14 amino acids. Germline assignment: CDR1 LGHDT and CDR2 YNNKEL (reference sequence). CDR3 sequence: CASSLGREAYEQYF. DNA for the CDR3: TGTGCCAGCAGCCTGGGGCGGGAGGCGTACGAGCAGTACTTC.

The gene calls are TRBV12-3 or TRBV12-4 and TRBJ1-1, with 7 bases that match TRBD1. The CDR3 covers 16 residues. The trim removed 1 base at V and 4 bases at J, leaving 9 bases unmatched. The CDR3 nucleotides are TGTGCCAGCAGTTTAGGAATAGCCAGGGGGGCCACTGAAGCTTTCTTT. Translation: CASSLGIARGATEAFF.

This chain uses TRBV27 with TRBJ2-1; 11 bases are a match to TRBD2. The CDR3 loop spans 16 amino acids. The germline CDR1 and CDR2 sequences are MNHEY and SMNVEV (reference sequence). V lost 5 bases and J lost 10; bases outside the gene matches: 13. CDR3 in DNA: TGTGCCAGCAGTGTCCCGGGACTAGCGGCCCGGGGGGAGCAGTTCTTC. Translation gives CASSVPGLAARGEQFF.

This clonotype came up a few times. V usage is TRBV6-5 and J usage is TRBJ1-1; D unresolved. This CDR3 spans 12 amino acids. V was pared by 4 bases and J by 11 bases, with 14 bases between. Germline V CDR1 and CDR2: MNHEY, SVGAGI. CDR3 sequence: CASSWGFQEAFF. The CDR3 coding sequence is TGTGCCAGCAGTTGGGGATTCCAGGAGGCTTTCTTT.

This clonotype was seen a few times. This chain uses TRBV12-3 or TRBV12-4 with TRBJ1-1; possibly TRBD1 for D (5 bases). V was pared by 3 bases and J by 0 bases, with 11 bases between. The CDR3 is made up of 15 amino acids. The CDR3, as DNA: TGTGCCAGCAGTTTTCTGAGACAGTTGAACACTGAAGCTTTCTTT. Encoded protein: CASSFLRQLNTEAFF.

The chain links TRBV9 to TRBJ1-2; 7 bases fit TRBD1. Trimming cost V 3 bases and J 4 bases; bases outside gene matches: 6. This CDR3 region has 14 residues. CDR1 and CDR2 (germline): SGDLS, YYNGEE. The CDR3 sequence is CASSGKTGLYGYTF. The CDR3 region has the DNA TGTGCCAGCAGCGGAAAGACAGGGCTCTATGGCTACACCTTC.